The 14 T cell receptor beta chains in this list originate from one sample, sequenced in a study of blood T cell repertoires in COVID-19. Only in-frame clones appear in the TCRdb table, and some are missing; sequencing was by immunoSEQ multiplex PCR. The table lists a few hundred thousand clones, 88% of them singletons, with around 0.99% in the top ten. Material: peripheral blood. The origin of the receptors is a woman between 40 and 50 years old who had recovered from COVID-19.

The V call is TRBV3-1 (or the pseudogene TRBV3-2), the J call TRBJ1-2; 9 bases fit TRBD1. The CDR3 extends over 13 amino acids. CDR1 is LGHDT, CDR2 YNNKEL, per germline (reference sequence). V shed 4 bases and J 3 bases; nucleotides not matched to a gene: 0. This CDR3 is CASSRTGDYGYTF. Written as DNA, the CDR3 is TGTGCCAGCAGCCGGACAGGGGACTATGGCTACACCTTC.

The rearrangement uses TRBV9 and TRBJ2-3; no clear D gene. V lost 4 bases and J lost 3, with 9 bases in between. The length of the CDR3 is 13 residues. Per the germline V gene, CDR1 is SGDLS and CDR2 is YYNGEE. CDR3 protein: CASSRGGTDTQYF. The CDR3 bases are TGTGCCAGCAGCCGAGGTGGAACAGATACGCAGTATTTT.

The V call is TRBV19, the J call TRBJ2-3; D is perhaps TRBD2 (6 bases). Germline CDR1 LNHDA, CDR2 SQIVND (reference sequence). The CDR3 is 17 residues long. DNA of the CDR3: TGTGCAACCGGGAGATCTCTGGGAATACGCAGCACAGATACGCAGTATTTT. It is translated as CATGRSLGIRSTDTQYF.

J is TRBJ2-5 and V is TRBV27; D may be TRBD1 (7 bases). Trimming pared 5 bases from V and 5 bases from J, leaving 18 bases between. Per the germline V gene, CDR1 is MNHEY and CDR2 is SMNVEV (reference sequence). This CDR3 is 15 amino acids long. The CDR3 DNA follows: TGTGCCAGCAGTCCCGCGGGACAGATAGCGGAGACCCAGTACTTC. It yields the protein CASSPAGQIAETQYF.

V usage is TRBV19 and J usage is TRBJ2-5; D may be TRBD2 (7 bases). CDR1 is LNHDA, CDR2 SQIVND, per germline (reference sequence). The ends were cut back, 6 bases at V and 5 bases at J, with 16 bases in the middle. There are 14 residues in the CDR3. The CDR3 sequence: CASSRRGRGETQYF. DNA for the CDR3: TGTGCCAGTAGCCGACGGGGGAGGGGGGAGACCCAGTACTTC.

The chain employs TRBV6-5 and TRBJ1-5; weak D call: TRBD1 (6 bases). V lost 6 bases and J lost 9, with 21 bases in between. This CDR3 spans 15 amino acids. Germline CDR1 and CDR2: MNHEY and SVGAGI. CDR3 region: CASSRRRTERGPQHF. The CDR3 coding sequence is TGTGCCAGCAGCCGTAGACGGACAGAAAGAGGGCCCCAGCATTTT.

The rearrangement links TRBV30 to TRBJ1-1; no firm D call. The length of the CDR3 is 11 residues. CDR1 is GTSNPN, CDR2 SVGIG, per germline (reference sequence). With 2 bases removed from V and 4 bases from J, the gap between germline ends came to 5 bases. CDR3 region: CAWSSGTEAFF. The CDR3 nucleotides are TGTGCCTGGAGTTCCGGCACTGAAGCTTTCTTT.

The V and J genes are TRBV14 and TRBJ2-5, with D tentatively TRBD2 (5 bases). The CDR3 totals 19 residues. Trimming cost V 4 bases and J 0 bases, with 24 bases left between them. Germline values: CDR1 SGHDN, CDR2 FVKESK. Written as DNA, the CDR3 is TGTGCCAGCAGCCGCACCGCGGGTAGAGTGATTGCTGACCAAGAGACCCAGTACTTC. Protein product: CASSRTAGRVIADQETQYF.

The genes are TRBV6-5 and TRBJ1-3, with a weak D call TRBD1 (5 bases). Germline-derived CDR1 and CDR2 are MNHEY and SVGAGI. CDR3 size: 15 residues. Between the trimmed V and J ends, which lost 6 bases and 7 bases, there was a span of 19 bases. Here the CDR3 reads CASRQAGHPANTIYF. The CDR3 DNA sequence: TGTGCCAGCAGGCAGGCAGGACACCCGGCGAACACCATATATTTT.

This clone was counted between two and nine times. V gene TRBV28 combines with J gene TRBJ2-7, with D possibly being TRBD1 (6 bases). The CDR3 is made up of 15 amino acids. Germline CDR1 MDHEN, CDR2 SYDVKM. Trimming removed 5 bases at V and 2 bases at J, with 16 bases between. The CDR3 sequence is CASSPAGTTAYEQYF. CDR3 nucleotides: TGTGCCAGCAGTCCGGCCGGGACAACAGCCTACGAGCAGTACTTC.

This chain uses TRBV6-5 with TRBJ1-5; 10 bases fit TRBD1. Germline V lookup: CDR1 MNHEY, CDR2 SVGAGI. The V and J ends lost 5 bases and 7 bases, in that order; junction bases with no gene match: 5. There are 14 residues in the CDR3. CDR3 DNA: TGTGCCAGCAGTCGACAGGGGGCGGAGCAGCCCCAGCATTTT. Translated: CASSRQGAEQPQHF.

CDR3 DNA: TGTGCCAGCAGCTTAGGGCGGGCGGCCAAGCAGTTCTTC. Its protein product is CASSLGRAAKQFF. This chain links TRBV7-7 with TRBJ2-1, with a possible D match to TRBD2 (5 bases). Trimming shortened V by 1 base and J by 11 bases, and 12 bases separated the two germline ends. The CDR3 spans 13 residues. From germline, CDR1 is SSHAT and CDR2 FNYEAQ (reference sequence).

The chain couples TRBV5-1 to TRBJ2-2; D uncertain. Trimming shortened V by 4 bases and J by 1 base, and 11 bases separated the two germline ends. The CDR3 length is 15 residues. Germline assignment: CDR1 SGHRS and CDR2 YFSETQ. For the CDR3, the DNA is TGCGCCAGCAGCGCCGGCAGGATGAACACCGGGGAGCTGTTTTTT. Translating gives CASSAGRMNTGELFF.

The chain's CDR3 is CASSRRLGRLRETQYF. The CDR3 nucleotides read TGTGCCAGCAGCCGCCGACTAGGACGGCTACGAGAGACCCAGTACTTC. The chain combines TRBV4-2 with TRBJ2-5; possible D gene TRBD2, 6 bases. V lost 4 bases, J lost 4 bases, and 19 bases lay in between. This CDR3 has 16 residues. Germline V gives CDR1 LGHNA, CDR2 YNFKEQ.